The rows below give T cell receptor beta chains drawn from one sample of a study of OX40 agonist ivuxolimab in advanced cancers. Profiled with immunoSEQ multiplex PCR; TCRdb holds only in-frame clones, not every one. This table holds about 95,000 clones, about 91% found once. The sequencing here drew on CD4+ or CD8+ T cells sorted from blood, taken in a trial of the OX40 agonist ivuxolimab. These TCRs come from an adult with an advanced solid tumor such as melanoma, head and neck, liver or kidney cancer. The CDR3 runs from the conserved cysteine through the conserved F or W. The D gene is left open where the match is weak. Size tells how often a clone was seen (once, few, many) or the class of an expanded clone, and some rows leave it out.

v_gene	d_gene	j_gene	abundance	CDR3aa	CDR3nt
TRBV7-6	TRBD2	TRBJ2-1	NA	CASSLLAGVYNEQFF	TGTGCCAGCAGCTTACTAGCGGGGGTCTACAATGAGCAGTTCTTC
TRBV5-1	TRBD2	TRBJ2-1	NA	CASSLGLAGGEQFF	TGCGCCAGCAGCTTAGGACTAGCGGGAGGGGAGCAGTTCTTC
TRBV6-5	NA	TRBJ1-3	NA	CASSGAGHGDTIYF	TGTGCCAGCAGTGGTGCAGGGCACGGGGACACCATATATTTT
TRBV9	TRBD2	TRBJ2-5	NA	CASSVESGVGLAGRETQYF	TGTGCCAGCAGCGTAGAGAGCGGGGTGGGACTAGCGGGAAGAGAGACCCAGTACTTC
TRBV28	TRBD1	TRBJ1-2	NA	CASTSLQGAEGYTF	TGTGCCAGCACTTCCCTACAGGGGGCTGAGGGCTACACCTTC
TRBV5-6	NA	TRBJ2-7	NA	CASSLLGPFNEQYF	TGTGCCAGCAGCCTGCTGGGGCCTTTCAACGAGCAGTACTTC
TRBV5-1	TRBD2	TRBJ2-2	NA	CASSEGLAATGELFF	TGCGCCAGCAGCGAGGGACTAGCGGCCACCGGGGAGCTGTTTTTT
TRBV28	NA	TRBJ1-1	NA	CATKGSGPRMNTEAFF	TGTGCCACTAAAGGTTCAGGACCTCGGATGAACACTGAAGCTTTCTTT
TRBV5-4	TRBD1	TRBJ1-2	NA	CASSSSTGSNYGYTF	TGTGCCAGCAGCTCATCGACAGGGTCTAACTATGGCTACACCTTC
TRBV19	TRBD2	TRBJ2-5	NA	CASSVASGGQETQYF	TGTGCCAGTAGTGTGGCTAGCGGGGGCCAAGAGACCCAGTACTTC
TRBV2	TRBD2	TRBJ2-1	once	CASRERERNEQFF	TGTGCCAGCAGAGAGCGGGAGCGGAATGAGCAGTTCTTC
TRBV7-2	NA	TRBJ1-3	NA	CASSLDLVGNTIYF	TGTGCCAGCAGCTTAGACTTGGTCGGAAACACCATATATTTT
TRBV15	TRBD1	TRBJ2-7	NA	CATSRSLSGTGDYEQYF	TGTGCCACCAGCAGATCTTTAAGTGGGACAGGGGACTACGAGCAGTACTTC
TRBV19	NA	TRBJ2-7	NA	CASRTSVGPSYEQYF	TGTGCCAGTAGAACCTCGGTGGGCCCTTCCTACGAGCAGTACTTC
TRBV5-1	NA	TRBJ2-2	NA	CASGASGELFF	TGCGCCAGCGGGGCATCGGGGGAGCTGTTTTTT
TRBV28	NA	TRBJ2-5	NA	CASSLRGLEETQYF	TGTGCCAGCAGTTTGCGTGGTCTAGAAGAGACCCAGTACTTC
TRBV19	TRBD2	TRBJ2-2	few	CASSIMAGVYTGELFF	TGTGCCAGTAGTATAATGGCGGGAGTATACACCGGGGAGCTGTTTTTT